This entry lists 6 T cell receptor beta chains sequenced from one sample in a study of blood T cell repertoires in COVID-19. Data came from immunoSEQ multiplex PCR; TCRdb stores just in-frame clones and leaves some out. The sample consists of 55,000 to 75,000 clones, roughly 80% of them appearing once. Material for sequencing was peripheral blood. The receptors stem from a man aged 55-75 years with COVID-19, enrolled during active disease.

This clone has more than one count but fewer than ten. The CDR3 bases are TGTGCCAGCAACCCCGGGACTAGCGGGGGGGAAAATGAGCAGTTCTTC. This gives the protein CASNPGTSGGENEQFF. This chain joins TRBV28 and TRBJ2-1; 16 bases fit TRBD2. This CDR3 has 16 amino acids. The trim removed 7 bases at V and 7 bases at J, leaving 7 bases unmatched. Per the germline V gene, CDR1 is MDHEN and CDR2 is SYDVKM.

The CDR3 region has the DNA TGTGCCAGCAGCCTAAACCGGGACAGTGCCTACGAGCAGTACTTC. Protein sequence: CASSLNRDSAYEQYF. The rearrangement links TRBV11-2 to TRBJ2-7; 7 bases are shared with TRBD1. Trimming took 5 bases from V and 2 from J; bases not matched to a gene: 9. The CDR3 extends over 15 amino acids. CDR1 and CDR2 from the germline V gene are SGHAT and FQNNGV.

This sequence joins TRBV24-1 and TRBJ2-7; D is perhaps TRBD1 (5 bases). V shed 5 bases and J shed 1 base, with 5 bases lying between them. The germline CDR1 and CDR2 sequences are KGHDR and SFDVKD. This CDR3 is built from 12 residues. CDR3: CATSAGSYEQYF. The CDR3 DNA sequence: TGTGCCACCAGTGCAGGGTCCTACGAGCAGTACTTC.

The rearrangement links TRBV6-2 or TRBV6-3 to TRBJ1-2, with 9 bases fitting TRBD1. The junction had 8 bases not matched to a gene; V was cut back by 5 bases and J by 4 bases. The germline V gene has CDR1 MNHEY and CDR2 SVGEGT. The CDR3 loop spans 15 amino acids. The DNA for the CDR3 is TGTGCCAGCAGTGCCGACAGGGGGTCCAGCTATGGCTACACCTTC. As protein: CASSADRGSSYGYTF.

V gene TRBV25-1 combines with J gene TRBJ1-1; D is ambiguous. This CDR3 is built from 16 residues. Germline values: CDR1 MGHDK, CDR2 SYGVNS. The V end was cut by 7 bases, the J end by 2 bases, with 20 bases between. The CDR3 sequence: CASTPGRGIGNTEAFF. Here the CDR3 DNA reads TGTGCCAGCACACCCGGCCGAGGGATCGGAAACACTGAAGCTTTCTTT.

This clone has a single count. The gene calls are TRBV28 and TRBJ2-3, with 10 bases aligning to TRBD2. The germline gives CDR1 MDHEN, CDR2 SYDVKM. CDR3 length: 16 residues. Germline trimming cut 1 base from V and 3 bases from J; bases unmatched to any gene: 4. CDR3 in DNA: TGTGCCAGCAGTTTATCTAGTAGCGGGGGGACAGATACGCAGTATTTT. The encoded protein is CASSLSSSGGTDTQYF.